A selection of T cell receptor beta chains follows, all from one sample in a study of blood T cell repertoires in COVID-19. Method: immunoSEQ multiplex PCR; TCRdb's copy keeps in-frame clones and lacks some. The repertoire consists of approximately 260,000 clones, with 70% to 90% occurring once and the leading ten covering 2.1%. Sequencing was done on a sample of peripheral blood. All receptors come from a woman between 40 and 55 years old who had recovered from COVID-19. Both conserved end residues are part of each CDR3. D genes are given only for firm matches. Rows may omit the clone size; those that give it use once, few, many or a size class.

. TRBJ1-2 TRBD1 TRBV3-1/TRBV3-2 CASSQVPPGTGVGYTF TGTGCCAGCAGCCAAGTACCTCCCGGGACAGGGGTTGGCTACACCTTC
once TRBJ2-1 . TRBV7-2 CASSLELYNEQFF TGTGCCAGCAGCTTAGAACTTTACAATGAGCAGTTCTTC
. TRBJ2-3 TRBD2 TRBV3-1/TRBV3-2 CASSQYSTRGGYKDTQYF TGTGCCAGCAGCCAATATTCAACGCGGGGGGGCTACAAGGATACGCAGTATTTT
few TRBJ2-2 . TRBV24-1 CATSTDRYTGELFF TGTGCCACCAGTACGGACAGATACACCGGGGAGCTGTTTTTT
. TRBJ1-2 . TRBV6-1 CASSVWQDFKGSGYTF TGTGCCAGCAGTGTCTGGCAGGACTTTAAGGGCTCTGGCTACACCTTC
. TRBJ1-2 . TRBV3-1/TRBV3-2 CASRQLTNYGYTF TGTGCCAGCCGACAGCTAACTAACTATGGCTACACCTTC
once TRBJ2-4 . TRBV14 CASSQDHSVQGKNIQYF TGTGCCAGCAGCCAAGATCATAGTGTACAGGGCAAGAACATTCAGTACTTC
few TRBJ2-1 . TRBV6-5 CASSYSGGREQFF TGTGCCAGCAGTTACTCGGGGGGGCGGGAGCAGTTCTTC
. TRBJ2-7 TRBD2 TRBV15 CATRRGGASRDEQYF TGTGCCACCCGCCGGGGGGGGGCCTCAAGGGACGAGCAGTACTTC
once TRBJ1-1 . TRBV25-1 CASRERKGTEAFF TGTGCCAGCAGGGAGAGGAAAGGCACTGAAGCTTTCTTT
. TRBJ2-7 TRBD1 TRBV7-2 CASSYVPGTVVYEQYF TGTGCCAGCAGCTATGTTCCCGGGACAGTCGTCTACGAGCAGTACTTC
few TRBJ2-3 TRBD2 TRBV6-4 CASSEVSGSPDTQYF TGTGCCAGCAGTGAAGTTAGCGGGAGCCCAGATACGCAGTATTTT
. TRBJ2-1 TRBD2 TRBV19 CASRLRTSGNEQFF TGTGCCAGTAGACTGCGGACTAGCGGCAATGAGCAGTTCTTC
. TRBJ2-7 TRBD2 TRBV7-2 CASSLRLAVREQYF TGTGCCAGCAGCCTGAGACTAGCGGTCCGCGAGCAGTACTTC
. TRBJ2-3 TRBD1 TRBV18 CASSYTGGTDTQYF TGTGCCAGCTCCTACACAGGGGGCACAGATACGCAGTATTTT
. TRBJ2-7 . TRBV11-3 CASSETGYEQYF TGTGCCAGCAGCGAGACAGGTTACGAGCAGTACTTC
. TRBJ2-7 . TRBV5-1 CASSLSAGLTYEQYF TGCGCCAGCAGCTTGAGCGCAGGGCTTACCTACGAGCAGTACTTC
few TRBJ1-6 . TRBV7-3 CASSPQRQNNSPLHF TGTGCCAGCAGCCCCCAACGACAAAATAATTCACCCCTCCACTTT
. TRBJ2-3 TRBD1 TRBV5-4 CASSRPRQGRTDTQYF TGTGCCAGCAGCCGGCCAAGACAGGGGCGGACAGATACGCAGTATTTT
. TRBJ1-2 TRBD1 TRBV11-3 CASSYSGQGKLSGYTF TGTGCCAGCAGCTATTCCGGACAGGGGAAATTAAGTGGCTACACCTTC
. TRBJ2-2 TRBD1 TRBV29-1 CSVGTGGKGELFF TGCAGCGTTGGGACAGGGGGTAAAGGGGAGCTGTTTTTT
. TRBJ2-7 . TRBV9 CASSVERDRTHEQYF TGTGCCAGCAGCGTAGAAAGAGACAGGACCCACGAGCAGTACTTC
. TRBJ1-2 . TRBV28 CASSLVAPYLLERYGYTF TGTGCCAGCAGTTTAGTAGCCCCGTACCTTTTAGAGAGGTATGGCTACACCTTC
. TRBJ1-6 TRBD1 TRBV4-3 CASSLDRGRSPLHF TGCGCCAGCAGCCTGGACAGGGGGAGGTCACCCCTCCACTTT
. TRBJ2-1 TRBD2 TRBV7-9 CASSTTTSGGANEQFF TGTGCCAGCAGCACAACGACTAGCGGGGGGGCGAATGAGCAGTTCTTC
. TRBJ2-1 . TRBV7-2 CASSPLRLEQFF TGTGCCAGCAGCCCTTTGCGGCTTGAGCAGTTCTTC
. TRBJ2-3 . TRBV7-3 CASSLSSLLTDTQYF TGTGCCAGCAGCTTAAGTAGCCTCCTCACAGATACGCAGTATTTT
. TRBJ2-7 TRBD1 TRBV5-1 CASSPGTVKREQYF TGCGCCAGCAGCCCCGGGACAGTTAAGCGCGAGCAGTACTTC
. TRBJ1-2 TRBD1 TRBV28 CASLGQRGYGYTF TGTGCCAGCCTGGGACAGCGGGGGTATGGCTACACCTTC
. TRBJ2-7 . TRBV5-4 CASSLAGQRSYEQYF TGTGCCAGCAGCTTGGCCGGGCAGCGGTCCTACGAGCAGTACTTC
. TRBJ2-1 TRBD2 TRBV7-2 CASSFGTSAHNEQFF TGTGCCAGCAGCTTTGGAACTAGCGCCCACAATGAGCAGTTCTTC
. TRBJ2-3 . TRBV24-1 CATRPRETSDTQYF TGTGCCACCCGCCCCCGGGAGACGTCGGATACGCAGTATTTT
. TRBJ2-7 TRBD1 TRBV5-1 CASSLQGSAYEQYF TGCGCCAGCAGCCTACAGGGGTCGGCCTACGAGCAGTACTTC
. TRBJ2-1 TRBD1 TRBV13 CASSPYRGRGNEQFF TGTGCCAGCAGCCCATACAGGGGGCGTGGGAATGAGCAGTTCTTC
. TRBJ2-7 TRBD1 TRBV3-1/TRBV3-2 CASSQEFGDRGLKMSYEQYF TGTGCCAGCAGCCAAGAATTCGGGGACAGGGGGCTTAAAATGTCCTACGAGCAGTACTTC
. TRBJ2-7 TRBD1 TRBV6-6 CASSYTQGRGQEQYF TGTGCCAGCAGTTACACCCAGGGCAGGGGGCAGGAGCAGTACTTC
once TRBJ1-2 . TRBV30 CAWTPGLNYGYTF TGTGCCTGGACGCCAGGACTTAACTATGGCTACACCTTC
. TRBJ1-4 TRBD1 TRBV5-6 CASSLGTGGGEKLFF TGTGCCAGCAGCTTGGGGACAGGAGGTGGTGAAAAACTGTTTTTT
. TRBJ2-3 TRBD1 TRBV6-5 CASSLTGGTDTQYF TGTGCCAGCAGTCTTACAGGGGGCACAGATACGCAGTATTTT
. TRBJ1-5 TRBD1 TRBV19 CASSGTGISNQPQHF TGTGCCAGTAGCGGGACAGGAATCAGCAATCAGCCCCAGCATTTT
. TRBJ2-7 TRBD2 TRBV29-1 CSVLVLGRELRREQYF TGCAGCGTTTTGGTTCTTGGGAGGGAGCTAAGGCGGGAGCAGTACTTC
. TRBJ2-6 TRBD2 TRBV24-1 CATSGRLADSSGANVLTF TGTGCCACCAGTGGAAGACTAGCTGACTCCTCTGGGGCCAACGTCCTGACTTTC
. TRBJ1-2 TRBD1 TRBV5-1 CASSLGQGRDYGYTF TGCGCCAGCAGCTTGGGACAGGGTAGAGACTATGGCTACACCTTC
. TRBJ2-7 . TRBV7-3 CASSLGPDYYEQYF TGTGCCAGCAGCCTTGGGCCGGACTACTACGAGCAGTACTTC
. TRBJ2-1 . TRBV29-1 CSVDVAGYNEQFF TGCAGCGTTGACGTGGCGGGTTACAATGAGCAGTTCTTC
. TRBJ1-5 . TRBV6-2/TRBV6-3 CASSYSSRGNYQPQHF TGTGCCAGCAGTTACTCGTCACGCGGGAATTATCAGCCCCAGCATTTT
. TRBJ2-1 TRBD1 TRBV12-5 CASGLAGTGGSSDNEQFF TGTGCTAGTGGTTTGGCGGGGACAGGGGGGTCTTCCGACAATGAGCAGTTCTTC
. TRBJ2-2 . TRBV30 CAWRAASTNTGELFF TGTGCCTGGCGGGCAGCTAGCACGAACACCGGGGAGCTGTTTTTT
. TRBJ2-3 TRBD2 TRBV3-1/TRBV3-2 CASSQIAGGPTDTQYF TGTGCCAGCAGCCAGATAGCGGGAGGGCCCACAGATACGCAGTATTTT
. TRBJ2-1 . TRBV10-3 CAISEFSPYNEQFF TGTGCCATCAGTGAGTTCTCCCCCTACAATGAGCAGTTCTTC
. TRBJ2-5 TRBD2 TRBV7-2 CASSPRGGKETQYF TGTGCCAGCAGCCCACGGGGGGGCAAGGAGACCCAGTACTTC
. TRBJ2-1 . TRBV5-1 CASSYTNEQFF TGCGCCAGCAGCTACACGAATGAGCAGTTCTTC